This T cell receptor (beta chain) was captured by sequencing in a study of regulatory T cells in long-lasting Graves disease. Building the TCR beta libraries relied on iRepertoire HTBI primers, and CDR3 regions underwent Arm-PCR. TCRdb re-called the multiplex PCR reads through MiXCR, storing one row per CDR3 protein. Of 400,000 to 450,000 distinct CDR3 sequences listed, about 25% were seen once; the top ten hold around 26%. Time point reported: persistent/refractory GD, antithyroid drugs over 5 years with positive TRAb. Making the TCR library involved RNA that had been extracted from PBMCs. This CDR3 comprises 13 residues. Per germline, CDR1 SGHDT and CDR2 YYEEEE. Deletions cut 4 bases from V and 6 bases from J, with 14 bases between.

This TCR was sampled from a female donor with Graves disease. The sequencing here drew on peripheral blood mononuclear cells (PBMCs), taken when the disease was refractory, from a patient treated with antithyroid drugs. The V gene is TRBV5-6, the J gene TRBJ2-7; a possible D gene is TRBD2 (5 bases). CDR3 DNA sequence: TGTGCCAGCAGCGCTAGCATGTCAGGCGAGCAGTACTTC. This encodes CASSASMSGEQYF.